The next 8 T cell receptor beta chains were all read from a single sample in a study of shared clonotypes between healthy human individuals. Here immunoSEQ multiplex PCR was the method, and the copy in TCRdb shows in-frame clones only, minus some. The sample shows 950,000 to 1,100,000 clones, approximately 68% of them seen only once. The sample taken for sequencing was memory CD4+ T cells sorted from blood. Indicated subset: CD45RA-negative fraction. All receptors derive from a man younger than 35 in good health.

The CDR3 region has the DNA TGTGCCAGCAGCTTGGTTGGCAGGCCCTCGAACACCGGGGAGCTGTTTTTT. As protein: CASSLVGRPSNTGELFF. The chain uses TRBV5-6 and TRBJ2-2, with no clear D. V lost 0 bases and J lost 0, with 12 bases in between. The CDR3 sequence is 17 residues long. The germline CDR1 and CDR2 sequences are SGHDT and YYEEEE.

This clone appeared once. The J gene is TRBJ2-3, the V gene TRBV4-3; maybe TRBD2 (6 bases). V was pared by 4 bases and J by 0 bases, with 17 bases between. The CDR3 has 17 residues. Germline values: CDR1 LGHNA, CDR2 YSLEER. This CDR3 reads CASSRGTADSSTDTQYF. CDR3 DNA: TGCGCCAGCAGCCGCGGGACTGCCGATTCTAGCACAGATACGCAGTATTTT.

J is TRBJ2-3 and V is TRBV5-1; 11 nucleotides agree with TRBD1. Germline V lookup: CDR1 SGHRS, CDR2 YFSETQ. Trimming took 5 bases from V and 6 from J; bases not matched to a gene: 14. This CDR3 contains 17 residues. The CDR3 spells CASRSVSGQGAVDTQYF. The CDR3 bases are TGCGCCAGCAGAAGTGTTTCTGGACAGGGGGCCGTGGATACGCAGTATTTT.

The CDR3 DNA reads TGTGCCTGGAGTGTAGGGTCATCCTATAATTCACCCCTCCACTTT. This gives the protein CAWSVGSSYNSPLHF. The chain combines TRBV30 with TRBJ1-6; no reliable D call. CDR1 is GTSNPN, CDR2 SVGIG, per germline (reference sequence). V was trimmed by 0 bases and J by 1 base, leaving 7 bases between them. The CDR3 covers 15 residues. Based on the CDR3 plus reference TRBV30 and TRBJ1-6, the full variable domain is SQTIHQWPATLVQPVGSPLSLECTVEGTSNPNLYWYRQAAGRGLQLLFYSVGIGQISSEVPQNLSASRPQDRQFILSSKKLLLSDSGFYLCAWSVGSSYNSPLHFGNGTRLTVT.

Many counts were recorded for this clone. The chain has TRBV4-2 and TRBJ1-6; no firm D call. This CDR3 region has 15 residues. Germline assignment: CDR1 LGHNA and CDR2 YNFKEQ. V lost 0 bases, J lost 10 bases, and 13 bases lay in between. DNA of the CDR3: TGTGCCAGCAGCCAAGATGACTCAAGTTACTCACCCCTCCACTTT. Translating gives CASSQDDSSYSPLHF.

The J gene is TRBJ1-2, the V gene TRBV6-5, with D tentatively TRBD1 (5 bases). The CDR3 has 13 amino acids. The germline V gene encodes CDR1 MNHEY and CDR2 SVGAGI. Trimming cost V 5 bases and J 1 base, with 8 bases left between them. The CDR3: CASSPDSNYGYTF. Here the CDR3 DNA reads TGTGCCAGCAGTCCAGACAGTAACTATGGCTACACCTTC.

Details on this clone: A read error may produce the germline difference seen at one junction end. The rearrangement links TRBV7-7 to TRBJ2-1; D call uncertain. Germline loops: CDR1 SSHAT, CDR2 FNYEAQ (reference sequence). The CDR3 is 14 amino acids. In DNA form, the CDR3 reads TGTGCTAGCAGCTTCGCGTTCTCAGTCGATGAGCAGTTCTTC. This gives the protein CASSFAFSVDEQFF.

The V gene is TRBV11-2, the J gene TRBJ2-3; 7 bases line up with TRBD1. The CDR3 loop spans 15 amino acids. V dropped 3 bases and J dropped 1; count of bases not matched to a gene: 4. Germline V gene sequence: CDR1 SGHAT, CDR2 FQNNGV. The CDR3 reads CASSLTGLGTDTQYF. CDR3 bases: TGTGCCAGCAGCTTGACAGGGTTGGGCACAGATACGCAGTATTTT.